The rows below give T cell receptor beta chains drawn from one sample of a study of post-analysis software for immune sequencing data. TCRdb itself ran the PCR reads through MiXCR, one entry per CDR3 protein. The sample lists fewer than 900,000 distinct CDR3 sequences, 40% to 55% occurring once. The sequenced sample was blood. Every receptor here comes from a girl under 18 with multiple sclerosis. CDR3s include the opening cysteine and the closing phenylalanine or tryptophan. A D gene is named only where the DNA matches it firmly. Clone size, where shown, is once, few, many, or a class for clones that have expanded.

CSVEGGTGPNEQFF,TGCAGCGTTGAAGGTGGGACCGGTCCCAATGAGCAGTTCTTC,few,TRBV29-1,NA,TRBJ2-1
CASSLAHTDTQYF,TGTGCCAGCAGTCTTGCCCACACAGATACGCAGTATTTT,few,TRBV27,NA,TRBJ2-3
CASSRVGGAGGSYNEQFF,TGTGCCAGCAGCCGAGTCGGGGGAGCGGGGGGCTCCTACAATGAGCAGTTCTTC,NA,TRBV4-2,TRBD2,TRBJ2-1
CAISEVSGGTYEQYF,TGTGCCATCAGTGAAGTTAGCGGGGGGACCTACGAGCAGTACTTC,NA,TRBV10-3,TRBD2,TRBJ2-7
CATSDPADREHGYTF,TGTGCCACCAGTGATCCCGCAGACAGGGAACATGGCTACACCTTC,few,TRBV24-1,TRBD1,TRBJ1-2
CASSLGAGSNGYTF,TGTGCCAGCAGTTTAGGAGCAGGGTCCAACGGCTACACCTTC,NA,TRBV27,NA,TRBJ1-2
CASSSIADTQYF,TGTGCCAGCAGTTCAATAGCAGATACGCAGTATTTT,NA,TRBV6-6,NA,TRBJ2-3
CAISEDRLYGYTF,TGTGCCATCAGCGAGGACAGACTCTATGGCTACACCTTC,few,TRBV10-3,NA,TRBJ1-2
CVSRAGTSGSTDTQYF,TGCGTCAGCAGGGCCGGGACTAGCGGGAGTACAGATACGCAGTATTTT,NA,TRBV5-1,TRBD2,TRBJ2-3
CASSAGTVGLNEQFF,TGTGCCAGCTCGGCCGGGACAGTCGGCCTCAATGAGCAGTTCTTC,NA,TRBV18,TRBD1,TRBJ2-1
CASSQTGGLLDEQFF,TGTGCCAGCAGTCAAACAGGGGGTCTACTGGATGAGCAGTTCTTC,NA,TRBV7-2,TRBD1,TRBJ2-1
CSAREGGIETQYF,TGCAGTGCTAGAGAGGGGGGTATCGAGACCCAGTACTTC,few,TRBV20-1,NA,TRBJ2-5
CASSFITDGYTF,TGTGCCAGCAGCTTTATAACGGATGGCTACACCTTC,NA,TRBV7-2,NA,TRBJ1-2
CSARDSGLYSYEQYF,TGCAGTGCTAGAGATTCCGGACTGTACTCCTACGAGCAGTACTTC,few,TRBV20-1,NA,TRBJ2-7
CASSLRTSGDSYNEQFF,TGTGCCAGCAGCCTGCGGACTAGCGGCGACTCCTACAATGAGCAGTTCTTC,few,TRBV4-2,TRBD2,TRBJ2-1
CASGGTGVEQYF,TGTGCCAGCGGAGGGACAGGGGTCGAGCAGTACTTC,few,TRBV6-2/TRBV6-3,TRBD1,TRBJ2-7
CASSQDQGSRNEQFF,TGTGCCAGCAGCCAAGATCAGGGATCGAGGAATGAGCAGTTCTTC,NA,TRBV3-1,NA,TRBJ2-1
CSVNSVTYEQYF,TGCAGCGTTAATTCGGTAACCTACGAGCAGTACTTC,NA,TRBV29-1,NA,TRBJ2-7
CASSLSGTQETQYF,TGTGCCAGCAGCCTAAGCGGGACCCAAGAGACCCAGTACTTC,many,TRBV12-3/TRBV12-4,TRBD2,TRBJ2-5
CSASGGLAGGFSYEQYF,TGCAGTGCTAGTGGGGGGCTAGCGGGAGGTTTCTCCTACGAGCAGTACTTC,NA,TRBV20-1,TRBD2,TRBJ2-7
CASSLAAGVTEAFF,TGTGCCAGCAGCTTAGCGGCAGGGGTTACTGAAGCTTTCTTT,NA,TRBV7-9,NA,TRBJ1-1
CASQISGSGANVLTF,TGTGCCAGCCAAATCTCGGGATCTGGGGCCAACGTCCTGACTTTC,few,TRBV27,NA,TRBJ2-6
CAWSPDSSDTQYF,TGTGCCTGGAGTCCGGACTCGTCCGATACGCAGTATTTT,few,TRBV30,NA,TRBJ2-3
CASSERRQGGTYEQYF,TGTGCCAGCAGTGAAAGACGGCAGGGAGGGACCTACGAGCAGTACTTC,NA,TRBV2,TRBD2,TRBJ2-7
CASSVGAPYSEQFF,TGTGCCAGCAGCGTAGGGGCTCCTTATAGTGAGCAGTTCTTC,few,TRBV9,NA,TRBJ2-1
CSARVVVDTEAFF,TGCAGTGCTAGAGTGGTTGTGGACACTGAAGCTTTCTTT,NA,TRBV20-1,NA,TRBJ1-1
CASSVALGQGMETQYF,TGTGCCAGCAGCGTAGCCCTTGGACAGGGGATGGAGACCCAGTACTTC,NA,TRBV9,TRBD1,TRBJ2-5
CASSRPRSSYNSPLHF,TGTGCCAGCAGTCGACCCAGGAGCTCCTATAATTCACCCCTCCACTTT,NA,TRBV6-5,NA,TRBJ1-6
CASSQGSMRQGSDTQYF,TGTGCCAGCAGCCAAGGCAGTATGCGACAGGGATCAGATACGCAGTATTTT,NA,TRBV28,TRBD1,TRBJ2-3
CAIRGEAGNTIYF,TGTGCCATCAGGGGGGAAGCTGGAAACACCATATATTTT,NA,TRBV10-3,NA,TRBJ1-3
CASSWTGTLSYEQYF,TGTGCCAGCAGTTGGACCGGGACTCTATCTTACGAGCAGTACTTC,NA,TRBV6-2/TRBV6-3,NA,TRBJ2-7
CASSLARRGTRVQYF,TGTGCCAGCAGCTTAGCTCGCAGGGGAACACGGGTACAGTACTTC,few,TRBV7-8,NA,TRBJ2-7
CASIGTGSYEQYF,TGTGCCAGCATTGGGACAGGTTCCTACGAGCAGTACTTC,NA,TRBV6-1,TRBD1,TRBJ2-7
CAGSPTLGEQFF,TGTGCCGGCAGCCCCACCCTAGGTGAGCAGTTCTTC,NA,TRBV9,NA,TRBJ2-1
CASSDIQPQHF,TGTGCCAGCTCCGACATTCAGCCCCAGCATTTT,NA,TRBV6-1,NA,TRBJ1-5
CASSEARQGLHNQPQHF,TGTGCCAGCAGTGAAGCGCGCCAGGGCTTACACAATCAGCCCCAGCATTTT,NA,TRBV6-1,NA,TRBJ1-5
CASSYGSPSYYEQYF,TGTGCCAGCAGTTACGGGAGCCCTTCTTACTACGAGCAGTACTTC,NA,TRBV27,NA,TRBJ2-7
CATSLDRKYEQYF,TGTGCCACCAGCTTGGACAGGAAATACGAGCAGTACTTC,few,TRBV15,TRBD1,TRBJ2-7
CASSFGAGNEQYF,TGTGCCAGCAGCTTCGGTGCAGGGAACGAGCAGTACTTC,NA,TRBV7-6,NA,TRBJ2-7
CASSADPWGGYTF,TGTGCCAGCAGCGCTGACCCCTGGGGTGGCTACACCTTC,NA,TRBV9,NA,TRBJ1-2
CSARWPAGGRDTQYF,TGCAGTGCTAGGTGGCCGGCGGGAGGGCGGGATACGCAGTATTTT,few,TRBV20-1,TRBD2,TRBJ2-3